The 15 T cell receptor beta chains reported below all come from one sample, sequenced in a study of T-cell memory formation after mild COVID-19. TCRdb called the 5' RACE reads again in MiXCR, with one record for every CDR3 protein. The repertoire has about 270,000 distinct CDR3 sequences, more than 15% of them found once; the top ten carry about 23%. Sequenced sample: PBMCs or a T cell subset sorted from them (not recorded which). Source of these receptors: a man younger than 35 who had mild COVID-19 (a few samples of this study predate the infection). Cell type and time point are not known.

This clonotype came up a few times. The chain couples TRBV7-3 to TRBJ2-3; D gene uncertain. V lost 4 bases to trimming and J lost 1 base, with 9 bases between them. Germline V gene lookup returns CDR1 SGHTA and CDR2 FQGTGA. The CDR3 has 14 amino acids. The DNA of the CDR3 is TGTGCCAGCAGCTCCTCAAGGGGCACAGATACGCAGTATTTT. It specifies CASSSSRGTDTQYF.

This clonotype was seen just once. This chain uses TRBV6-2 or TRBV6-3 with TRBJ2-2; no clear D. Looked up from germline, CDR1 is MNHEY and CDR2 is SVGEGT. CDR3 size: 14 residues. The V end was cut by 6 bases, the J end by 7 bases, with 15 bases between. The CDR3 DNA reads TGTGCCAGCAGCCCTATTGCCCGTAACGGGGAGCTGTTTTTT. Translating gives CASSPIARNGELFF.

This clonotype came up a few times. The V call is TRBV19, the J call TRBJ2-7, with D perhaps TRBD2 (5 bases). The V end was cut by 3 bases, the J end by 0 bases, with 9 bases between. Germline V CDR1 and CDR2: LNHDA, SQIVND (reference sequence). The CDR3 has 14 amino acids. CDR3 DNA: TGTGCCAGTAGTATGGGCGGGTACTCCTACGAGCAGTACTTC. Amino acids: CASSMGGYSYEQYF.

This clonotype has a count of ten or more. The J gene is TRBJ2-5, the V gene TRBV20-1; 8 bases agree with TRBD2. V dropped 5 bases and J dropped 2; count of bases not matched to a gene: 7. The CDR3 extends over 14 amino acids. The germline CDR1 and CDR2 sequences are DFQATT and SNEGSKA (reference sequence). The DNA of the CDR3 is TGCAGTGCTCCGCGGGGGGCCAGGCAAGAGACCCAGTACTTC. Amino acid sequence: CSAPRGARQETQYF.

This clonotype was seen only a few times. The V and J genes are TRBV20-1 and TRBJ2-3, with no clear D. Germline-derived CDR1 and CDR2 are DFQATT and SNEGSKA (reference sequence). The CDR3 length is 12 residues. V was shortened by 6 bases and J by 7 bases, with 14 bases between the two germline ends. Here the CDR3 DNA reads TGCAGTGCCCCGAGGCAGCTCCATACGCAGTATTTT. Encoded protein: CSAPRQLHTQYF.

This clonotype came up a few times. J is TRBJ2-3 and V is TRBV7-2; D possibly corresponds to TRBD2 (6 bases). With 5 bases removed from V and 2 bases from J, the gap between germline ends came to 11 bases. Germline V gene sequence: CDR1 SGHTA, CDR2 FQGNSA. CDR3 length equals 14 residues. CDR3: CASSRDFYTDTQYF. As DNA, the CDR3 is TGTGCCAGCAGCAGGGACTTTTACACAGATACGCAGTATTTT.

This clonotype was counted at least ten times. One junction end disagrees with the germline gene, perhaps due to a read error. This rearrangement joins TRBV27 to TRBJ2-7, with no clear D. The germline gives CDR1 MNHEY, CDR2 SMNVEV (reference sequence). The CDR3 runs to 13 residues. In DNA form, the CDR3 reads TGTGCCAGTAGTTTCTCGGACGGGTACGAGCAGTACTTC. The encoded protein is CASSFSDGYEQYF.

The rearrangement uses TRBV7-9 and TRBJ1-1; 7 nucleotides line up with TRBD1. With 5 bases clipped from V and 1 base from J, the junction kept 10 bases outside the gene matches. CDR3 length equals 16 residues. Germline CDR1 is SEHNR and CDR2 is FQNEAQ (reference sequence). The CDR3 region has the DNA TGTGCCAGCAGCCCGATGAATCAGGGGGAGAACACTGAAGCTTTCTTT. This codes for CASSPMNQGENTEAFF. The variable domain in full, completed from reference TRBV7-9 and TRBJ1-1, reads DTGVSQNPRHKITKRGQNVTFRCDPISEHNRLYWYRQTLGQGPEFLTYFQNEAQLEKSRLLSDRFSAERPKGSFSTLEIQRTEQGDSAMYLCASSPMNQGENTEAFFGQGTRLTVV.

The CDR3 is CASSLYSGTGELFF. The DNA for the CDR3 is TGTGCCAGCAGCTTGTACTCAGGCACCGGGGAGCTGTTTTTT. The chain links TRBV5-6 to TRBJ2-2; D unresolved. CDR1 and CDR2 (germline): SGHDT, YYEEEE. V lost 1 base, J lost 4 bases, and 8 bases lay in between. The CDR3 totals 14 residues.

This clonotype was observed a few times. V and J are TRBV7-9 and TRBJ1-2, with D possibly matching TRBD1 (5 bases). V dropped 0 bases and J dropped 5 bases, with 10 bases sitting between them. The V gene's germline CDR1 is SEHNR and CDR2 FQNEAQ (reference sequence). The CDR3 consists of 14 residues. The CDR3 bases are TGTGCCAGCAGCTTAGCACCTCAGGGATATGGCTACACCTTC. Amino acids: CASSLAPQGYGYTF.

This clonotype was recorded a few times. The chain is built from TRBV5-1 and TRBJ2-3; 10 bases line up with TRBD2. Germline V gene sequence: CDR1 SGHRS, CDR2 YFSETQ. The junction had 2 bases not matched to a gene; V was cut back by 4 bases and J by 0 bases. The CDR3 sequence is 15 residues long. Here the CDR3 DNA reads TGCGCCAGCAGCGCGGGACTAGCGAGCACAGATACGCAGTATTTT. Translation: CASSAGLASTDTQYF.

The chain couples TRBV5-1 to TRBJ2-1; no reliable D call. Germline CDR1 reads SGHRS; CDR2 reads YFSETQ. This CDR3 spans 14 amino acids. Trimming removed 0 bases from V and 9 bases from J, with 13 bases in between. The CDR3 nucleotides are TGCGCCAGCAGCTTGGGACCTCAAAGTGGTGAGCAGTTCTTC. Amino acid sequence: CASSLGPQSGEQFF.

The CDR3 loop reads CASRLDGENTIYF. CDR3 nucleotides: TGTGCCAGCAGGTTGGACGGGGAAAACACCATATATTTT. This chain connects TRBV2 to TRBJ1-3; no reliable D call. The ends were cut back, 6 bases at V and 6 bases at J, with 12 bases in the middle. The V gene's germline CDR1 is SNHLY and CDR2 FYNNEI. The CDR3 sequence is 13 residues long.

The V call is TRBV5-1, the J call TRBJ1-1; no firm D call. The CDR3 consists of 14 residues. Germline CDR1 and CDR2: SGHRS and YFSETQ. V lost 4 bases and J 9 bases, leaving 19 bases between the germline ends. The CDR3 region has the DNA TGCGCCAGCAGCCCAGACGGACCAACACTGAAAGCTTTCTTT. Protein: CASSPDGPTLKAFF.

This clonotype has just a few counts. V gene TRBV11-2 combines with J gene TRBJ1-2, with a possible D match to TRBD1 (5 bases). V shed 5 bases and J shed 4 bases, with 14 bases lying between them. CDR3 size: 14 residues. Germline values: CDR1 SGHAT, CDR2 FQNNGV. CDR3 in amino acids: CASSAAGFAYGYTF. The CDR3 DNA reads as TGTGCCAGCAGCGCGGCAGGGTTTGCCTATGGCTACACCTTC.